The clone carrying this TCR beta chain turned up a few times. The data originate from a study of regulatory T cells in long-lasting Graves disease. HTBI primers from iRepertoire and Arm-PCR of CDR3 regions yielded the TCR beta libraries. In TCRdb, the multiplex PCR reads were re-called with MiXCR into one record per CDR3 protein. Seen here are some 470,000 distinct CDR3 sequences, around a fifth observed once, and the top ten hold over 6%. Germline V gene sequence: CDR1 DFQATT, CDR2 SNEGSKA (reference sequence). The CDR3 length is 13 residues. Trimming pared 6 bases from V and 7 bases from J, leaving 19 bases between. Time point described: persistent/refractory GD, antithyroid drugs over 5 years with positive TRAb. After RNA was extracted from PBMCs, the TCR library was made from it.

The chain uses TRBV20-1 and TRBJ2-7, with D possibly TRBD1 on 6 matching bases. The receptor comes from a female donor with Graves disease. Material: peripheral blood mononuclear cells (PBMCs), obtained when the disease was refractory, from a patient treated with antithyroid drugs. The CDR3 reads CSAPDSSRTEQYF. The CDR3 DNA sequence: TGCAGTGCCCCGGACAGCTCTAGGACGGAGCAGTACTTC.